The clone carrying this T cell receptor beta chain was detected once. The antigen is unknown. The data were produced by immunoSEQ multiplex PCR, yet TCRdb's version contains in-frame clones alone and is incomplete. The table lists roughly 67,000 clones, roughly nine tenths of them singletons, with roughly a tenth in the top ten. Per the germline V gene, CDR1 is LGHNA and CDR2 is YSLEER. Deletions cut 1 base from V and 5 bases from J, with 9 bases between. The CDR3 runs 13 residues. The data were taken from a study of OX40 agonist ivuxolimab in advanced cancers. Study at large: Patient treatment consisted of intravenous ivuxolimab administration every 2 weeks at 0.01 to 10 mg/kg. Study-wide points: Fewer expanded clones were found on average in CD4+ than in CD8+ T cells. Specificity for antigen went undetermined in the expanded peripheral T cells. At 0.1 to 3.0 mg/kg, clonal expansion of CD4+ and CD8+ blood T cells had occurred by week 6.

The material was CD4+ or CD8+ T cells sorted from blood, obtained in a trial of the OX40 agonist ivuxolimab. The TCR sequence derives from an adult with an advanced solid tumor such as melanoma, head and neck, liver or kidney cancer. The chain has TRBV4-3 and TRBJ2-7; D not certain. The CDR3 DNA sequence: TGCGCCAGCAGCCAAGGATACCGGGACGAGCAGTACTTC. Protein sequence: CASSQGYRDEQYF.